Presented here are 22 T cell receptor beta chains from one specimen sequenced in a study of CD8 T cells in ankylosing spondylitis. TCRdb processed the 5' RACE reads anew with MiXCR; each CDR3 protein has one entry. Among 250,000 to 300,000 distinct CDR3 sequences, over 15% were seen once, and the ten largest hold less than 9%. Specimen: blood, either unsorted or a sorted T cell fraction (not recorded which). The receptors were gathered from a male donor with ankylosing spondylitis or in good health (not recorded which).

This clonotype was observed a few times. The chain combines TRBV5-1 with TRBJ1-4; possible D gene TRBD1, 5 bases. CDR1 is SGHRS, CDR2 YFSETQ, per germline. Trimming removed 7 bases from V and 0 bases from J, with 16 bases in between. The CDR3 spans 16 residues. The CDR3 loop is CASASRRGTTNEKLFF. The CDR3 DNA follows: TGCGCCAGCGCCTCAAGACGGGGGACAACTAATGAAAAACTGTTTTTT.

This clonotype showed up just a few times. The chain joins TRBV18 to TRBJ1-5, with TRBD1 matching 9 bases. In germline, CDR1 is KGHSH, CDR2 LQKENI. Trimming at V came to 4 bases and at J to 4 bases, leaving 5 bases not matched to a gene. The CDR3 length is 15 residues. This chain's CDR3 is CASSLSGQGNQPQHF. In nucleotides, the CDR3 is TGTGCCAGCTCACTTTCGGGACAGGGAAATCAGCCCCAGCATTTT.

This clonotype was observed a few times. V usage is TRBV12-3 or TRBV12-4 and J usage is TRBJ2-3, with 8 nucleotides matching TRBD1. The CDR3 is made up of 16 amino acids. Trimming took 3 bases from V and 2 from J; bases not matched to a gene: 7. The CDR3: CASSFRQGPSTDTQYF. The CDR3 DNA reads as TGTGCCAGCAGTTTTAGACAGGGGCCTTCCACAGATACGCAGTATTTT.

This clonotype has only a few counts. CDR3 nucleotide sequence: TGTGCCACCAGTGATTTTTGGGATACGCAGTATTTT. Protein sequence: CATSDFWDTQYF. The rearrangement uses TRBV24-1 and TRBJ2-3, with unresolved D. The germline gives CDR1 KGHDR, CDR2 SFDVKD. The CDR3 extends over 12 amino acids. The ends were cut back, 1 base at V and 6 bases at J, with 4 bases in the middle.

The chain is built from TRBV10-3 and TRBJ2-1, with a tentative D call TRBD2 (5 bases). The CDR3 is 19 residues long. CDR1 and CDR2 from the germline V gene are ENHRY and SYGVKD. V lost 0 bases and J 5 bases, leaving 23 bases between the germline ends. CDR3 DNA: TGTGCCATCAGTGAGTCGAGAGGTTTCGGGGTAACGATACACAATGAGCAGTTCTTC. It is translated as CAISESRGFGVTIHNEQFF.

This clonotype was counted ten times or more. The junction departs from the called germline gene at one end, perhaps through a read error. V gene TRBV7-7 combines with J gene TRBJ2-1; 9 bases are shared with TRBD1. The CDR3 spans 14 residues. In germline, CDR1 is SSHAT, CDR2 FNYEAQ (reference sequence). CDR3 residues: CASSLGTGLDEQFF. The CDR3 DNA reads as TGTGCTAGCAGCTTAGGGACAGGGCTCGATGAGCAGTTCTTC.

V is TRBV18 and J is TRBJ1-4, with D uncertain. Trimming pared 4 bases from V and 0 bases from J, leaving 12 bases between. CDR1 KGHSH and CDR2 LQKENI come from the germline V gene. This CDR3 region has 16 residues. The CDR3 nucleotides read TGTGCCAGCTCACAAGCGCCAGCTGCAACTAATGAAAAACTGTTTTTT. It codes for CASSQAPAATNEKLFF.

There are a few counts of this clonotype. V gene TRBV18 combines with J gene TRBJ2-7; the D gene is possibly TRBD1 (6 bases). The CDR3 contains 13 residues. The germline V and J ends were trimmed by 2 bases and 6 bases, with 11 bases remaining between them. From germline, CDR1 is KGHSH and CDR2 LQKENI. CDR3 nucleotides: TGTGCCAGCTCACCAAACAGGGAGACCGAGCAGTACGTC. This encodes CASSPNRETEQYV.

V gene TRBV5-1 combines with J gene TRBJ1-1, with 9 bases identical to TRBD1. V trimming: 3 bases; J trimming: 8 bases; junction bases outside the gene matches: 8. This CDR3 comprises 14 residues. Germline CDR1 is SGHRS and CDR2 is YFSETQ. CDR3 sequence reads: CASSSQGAESEAFF. CDR3 sequence (DNA): TGCGCCAGCAGCTCACAGGGGGCTGAATCCGAAGCTTTCTTT. Together with reference TRBV5-1 and TRBJ1-1, the CDR3 gives the full variable domain: KAGVTQTPRYLIKTRGQQVTLSCSPISGHRSVSWYQQTPGQGLQFLFEYFSETQRNKGNFPGRFSGRQFSNSRSEMNVSTLELGDSALYLCASSSQGAESEAFFGQGTRLTVV.

This chain connects TRBV5-1 to TRBJ1-1; D remains unclear. CDR1 is SGHRS, CDR2 YFSETQ, per germline. Trimming took 7 bases from V and 4 from J, leaving 17 bases between them. This CDR3 comprises 14 residues. The chain's CDR3 is CASVLGPGGTEAFF. In DNA, the CDR3 is TGCGCCAGCGTCCTTGGACCGGGTGGCACTGAAGCTTTCTTT. Using reference TRBV5-1 and TRBJ1-1 for the parts outside the CDR3, the full variable domain is KAGVTQTPRYLIKTRGQQVTLSCSPISGHRSVSWYQQTPGQGLQFLFEYFSETQRNKGNFPGRFSGRQFSNSRSEMNVSTLELGDSALYLCASVLGPGGTEAFFGQGTRLTVV.

The rearrangement uses TRBV24-1 and TRBJ2-5; 9 bases line up with TRBD2. The CDR3 has 15 amino acids. V was clipped by 3 bases and J by 5 bases; unmatched bases: 6. Germline-derived CDR1 and CDR2 are KGHDR and SFDVKD. CDR3 DNA: TGTGCCACCAGTGATCCCAGGACTAGCGTTGAGACCCAGTACTTC. This encodes CATSDPRTSVETQYF.

This clonotype has more than one count but fewer than ten. The chain combines TRBV27 with TRBJ2-3, with TRBD2 matching 10 bases. The junction had 13 bases not matched to a gene; V was cut back by 6 bases and J by 1 base. Germline values: CDR1 MNHEY, CDR2 SMNVEV (reference sequence). CDR3 size: 18 residues. CDR3 sequence: CASRKGSGLAQGTDTQYF. CDR3 in DNA: TGTGCCAGCAGAAAAGGGTCGGGACTAGCGCAAGGCACAGATACGCAGTATTTT.

The chain uses TRBV20-1 and TRBJ2-5, with D perhaps being TRBD1 or TRBD2 (5 bases each). The V gene's germline CDR1 is DFQATT and CDR2 SNEGSKA (reference sequence). Trimming took 8 bases from V and 4 from J, leaving 20 bases between them. The CDR3 sequence is 14 residues long. CDR3 in amino acids: CSPRGKLPRETQYF. Here the CDR3 DNA reads TGCAGTCCGAGGGGTAAACTCCCACGAGAGACCCAGTACTTC.

The V gene is TRBV2, the J gene TRBJ2-3, with TRBD2 as a possible D gene (5 bases). The CDR3 is 12 residues long. CDR1 SNHLY and CDR2 FYNNEI come from the germline V gene. V was cut by 0 bases and J by 11 bases, with 9 bases left in between. CDR3: CASSEAAVKQYF. The CDR3 DNA reads as TGTGCCAGCAGTGAAGCAGCGGTTAAGCAGTATTTT. Together with reference TRBV2 and TRBJ2-3, the CDR3 gives the full variable domain: EPEVTQTPSHQVTQMGQEVILRCVPISNHLYFYWYRQILGQKVEFLVSFYNNEISEKSEIFDDQFSVERPDGSNFTLKIRSTKLEDSAMYFCASSEAAVKQYFGPGTRLTVL.

The DNA for the CDR3 is TGTGCCAGCAGCCAAGATCGGAGGACGAGAGGCTACACCTTC. Its protein product is CASSQDRRTRGYTF. The V and J genes are TRBV14 and TRBJ1-2; no definite D call. The germline CDR1 and CDR2 sequences are SGHDN and FVKESK. The CDR3 contains 14 residues. The V end lost 0 bases, the J end lost 8 bases, and 13 bases lay between the germline ends.

This rearrangement joins TRBV20-1 to TRBJ2-6; 8 bases are a match to TRBD1. J gave up 2 bases and V 3 bases, and 12 bases lay outside the gene matches. Germline CDR1 DFQATT, CDR2 SNEGSKA (reference sequence). The CDR3 has 18 amino acids. The CDR3 DNA reads as TGCAGTGCTAGGAACGCGGGACAGGCCGCCGCTGGGGCCAACGTCCTGACTTTC. This encodes CSARNAGQAAAGANVLTF.

This chain uses TRBV20-1 with TRBJ2-3, with TRBD2 matching over 8 bases. CDR1 and CDR2 from the germline V gene are DFQATT and SNEGSKA (reference sequence). This CDR3 has 17 amino acids. Unmatched junction bases numbered 10, after V lost 0 bases and J lost 2 bases. This CDR3 reads CSARDMRLAGYTDTQYF. The CDR3 DNA follows: TGCAGTGCTAGAGATATGCGCCTAGCGGGCTACACAGATACGCAGTATTTT.

The chain carries TRBV29-1 and TRBJ2-2; TRBD2 aligns across 9 bases. Per germline, CDR1 SQVTM and CDR2 ANQGSEA. This CDR3 region has 14 residues. V lost 5 bases to trimming and J lost 4 bases; unmatched junction nucleotides: 5. The CDR3 region has the DNA TGCAGCGTTCGGGGGACTAGCCTCACCGGGGAGCTGTTTTTT. Its protein is CSVRGTSLTGELFF.

The V gene is TRBV7-3, the J gene TRBJ2-1, with TRBD1 identical over 7 bases. The CDR3 runs to 14 residues. From germline, CDR1 is SGHTA and CDR2 FQGTGA. Trimming at V came to 1 base and at J to 5 bases, leaving 2 bases not matched to a gene. The CDR3 DNA reads TGTGCCAGCAGCTTAAGGACAGGAAACAATGAGCAGTTCTTC. Translating it yields CASSLRTGNNEQFF.

This chain uses TRBV27 with TRBJ2-5; 8 bases agree with TRBD1. This CDR3 has 14 residues. Germline lookup yields CDR1 MNHEY and CDR2 SMNVEV (reference sequence). V shed 2 bases, J shed 5 bases, and the junction held 4 bases outside the gene matches. The CDR3 nucleotides are TGTGCCAGCAGTTTAATGGACAGGGCGGAGACCCAGTACTTC. Residues: CASSLMDRAETQYF.

The genes are TRBV9 and TRBJ2-1; 10 nucleotides agree with TRBD2. This CDR3 spans 15 amino acids. J lost 7 bases, V lost 2 bases, and 6 bases had no gene match. CDR1 SGDLS and CDR2 YYNGEE come from the germline V gene. The CDR3 nucleotides read TGTGCCAGCAGCGTTTTAGCGGGGGGTACGAATGAGCAGTTCTTC. This codes for CASSVLAGGTNEQFF.

This clonotype appeared a few times. The genes are TRBV6-5 and TRBJ2-3; D remains ambiguous. V was trimmed by 1 base and J by 1 base, leaving 12 bases between them. Germline CDR1 MNHEY, CDR2 SVGAGI. CDR3 size: 16 residues. The CDR3 region has the DNA TGTGCCAGCAGTTACTATCTGGGTCGGGGCACAGATACGCAGTATTTT. Amino acid sequence: CASSYYLGRGTDTQYF.